Listed here are 29 T cell receptor beta chains from one sample, sequenced in a study of early T cells in non-severe SARS-CoV-2 infection. TCRdb recomputed calls from the 5' RACE reads with MiXCR, one row per CDR3 protein. Of roughly 54,000 distinct CDR3 sequences listed, roughly 12% were seen once; the top ten hold approximately 4.8%. The source material was whole blood. These receptors originate from an adult who was a healthcare worker with PCR-confirmed SARS-CoV-2 infection or an uninfected control (not recorded which).

This clonotype was seen more than once but under ten times. The chain employs TRBV5-1 and TRBJ1-4; no reliable D call. Germline loops: CDR1 SGHRS, CDR2 YFSETQ. CDR3 length equals 15 residues. V was shortened by 4 bases and J by 8 bases, with 18 bases between the two germline ends. CDR3 sequence (DNA): TGCGCCAGCAGCCGGCGGCAATCCGAAACGGAAAAACTGTTTTTT. Translated, it gives CASSRRQSETEKLFF.

The chain carries TRBV7-2 and TRBJ2-7; 11 bases fit TRBD2. Per the germline V gene, CDR1 is SGHTA and CDR2 is FQGNSA. CDR3 length: 15 amino acids. J gave up 2 bases and V 5 bases, and 5 bases lay outside the gene matches. The CDR3 DNA follows: TGTGCCAGCAGCCCACCTAGCGGGGGGACCTACGAGCAGTACTTC. Its protein product is CASSPPSGGTYEQYF. Full variable domain (remainder filled in from reference TRBV7-2 and TRBJ2-7): GAGVSQSPSNKVTEKGKDVELRCDPISGHTALYWYRQSLGQGLEFLIYFQGNSAPDKSGLPSDRFSAERTGGSVSTLTIQRTQQEDSAVYLCASSPPSGGTYEQYFGPGTRLTVT.

The V call is TRBV10-2, the J call TRBJ2-3, with D tentatively TRBD2 (5 bases). Germline lookup yields CDR1 WSHSY and CDR2 SAAADI. V shed 6 bases and J shed 6 bases, with 13 bases lying between them. This CDR3 comprises 13 residues. CDR3 residues: CASRLAGSDTQYF. CDR3 bases: TGCGCCAGCAGGCTAGCCGGGTCGGATACGCAGTATTTT.

J is TRBJ1-4 and V is TRBV5-4, with D possibly matching TRBD1 (5 bases). The length of the CDR3 is 14 residues. Looked up from germline, CDR1 is SGHNT and CDR2 is YYREEE (reference sequence). Trimming took 3 bases from V and 8 from J, leaving 14 bases between them. The CDR3 DNA is TGTGCCAGCAGCTCACAGGTGTCAGCAGAAAAACTGTTTTTT. Its translation: CASSSQVSAEKLFF.

The V call is TRBV12-3 or TRBV12-4, the J call TRBJ1-1; D unresolved. Trimming left V 3 bases short and J 2 bases short, with 4 bases between. This CDR3 has 12 residues. Here the CDR3 reads CASSFYNTEAFF. The DNA for the CDR3 is TGTGCCAGCAGTTTTTACAACACTGAAGCTTTCTTT.

The sample holds many counts of this clonotype. The chain joins TRBV7-9 to TRBJ2-4; TRBD2 matches 8 bases. Germline values: CDR1 SEHNR, CDR2 FQNEAQ (reference sequence). V dropped 5 bases and J dropped 7; count of bases not matched to a gene: 7. CDR3 length: 14 residues. The DNA for the CDR3 is TGTGCCAGCAGCCTCACGGGCGGGGGGAACATTCAGTACTTC. Translation: CASSLTGGGNIQYF.

V and J are TRBV11-2 and TRBJ2-1; D possibly corresponds to TRBD1 (5 bases). The V end lost 5 bases, the J end lost 10 bases, and 15 bases lay between the germline ends. The length of the CDR3 is 13 residues. The germline CDR1 and CDR2 sequences are SGHAT and FQNNGV. The CDR3 region is CASSQQRQGEQFF. The CDR3 nucleotides are TGTGCCAGCAGCCAACAGCGCCAGGGCGAGCAGTTCTTC.

The chain combines TRBV6-4 with TRBJ2-2, with D possibly matching TRBD1 (6 bases). Germline V lookup: CDR1 MRHNA, CDR2 SNTAGT. Between the trimmed V and J ends, which lost 6 bases and 4 bases, there was a span of 15 bases. The CDR3 consists of 15 residues. CDR3 sequence (DNA): TGTGCCAGCAGACCACAGGGCTTGGGCACCGGGGAGCTGTTTTTT. It translates to CASRPQGLGTGELFF.

This clonotype came up a few times. J is TRBJ1-5 and V is TRBV12-3 or TRBV12-4; no reliable D call. Trimming took off 6 bases at V and 0 bases at J, with 9 bases between the two ends. The CDR3 totals 14 residues. The CDR3 region has the DNA TGTGCCAGCAGCCCGAGAGGTAGCAATCAGCCCCAGCATTTT. Translated, it gives CASSPRGSNQPQHF.

This rearrangement joins TRBV7-9 to TRBJ1-2; D not certain. This CDR3 is 13 amino acids long. Trimming pared 5 bases from V and 5 bases from J, leaving 12 bases between. CDR1 is SEHNR, CDR2 FQNEAQ, per germline (reference sequence). The CDR3 protein is CASSPKETYGYTF. In nucleotides, the CDR3 is TGTGCCAGCAGCCCCAAAGAGACTTATGGCTACACCTTC. Variable domain in full (rest from reference TRBV7-9 and TRBJ1-2): DTGVSQNPRHKITKRGQNVTFRCDPISEHNRLYWYRQTLGQGPEFLTYFQNEAQLEKSRLLSDRFSAERPKGSFSTLEIQRTEQGDSAMYLCASSPKETYGYTFGSGTRLTVV.

The genes are TRBV15 and TRBJ2-3; the D gene is possibly TRBD2 (6 bases). Per the germline V gene, CDR1 is LNHNV and CDR2 is YYDKDF (reference sequence). The V and J ends lost 1 base and 3 bases respectively, with 14 bases between them. This CDR3 is built from 16 residues. The CDR3 here is CATSRGPGRNTDTQYF. The CDR3 bases are TGTGCCACCAGCAGAGGCCCAGGGAGGAATACAGATACGCAGTATTTT.

The rearrangement links TRBV5-4 to TRBJ1-2; tentative D call: TRBD1 (5 bases). This CDR3 has 13 residues. Germline lookup yields CDR1 SGHNT and CDR2 YYREEE (reference sequence). V was shortened by 0 bases and J by 6 bases, with 9 bases between the two germline ends. This CDR3 reads CASSLGGGNGYTF. The DNA of the CDR3 is TGTGCCAGCAGCTTGGGGGGCGGTAATGGCTACACCTTC.

The rearrangement links TRBV7-2 to TRBJ2-3, with D maybe TRBD1 (6 bases). Trimming took off 4 bases at V and 2 bases at J, with 10 bases between the two ends. Germline V gene lookup returns CDR1 SGHTA and CDR2 FQGNSA. This CDR3 comprises 14 residues. CDR3 in amino acids: CASSYGQSTDTQYF. CDR3 coding DNA: TGTGCCAGCAGCTACGGACAGTCCACAGATACGCAGTATTTT. Variable domain in full (rest from reference TRBV7-2 and TRBJ2-3): GAGVSQSPSNKVTEKGKDVELRCDPISGHTALYWYRQSLGQGLEFLIYFQGNSAPDKSGLPSDRFSAERTGGSVSTLTIQRTQQEDSAVYLCASSYGQSTDTQYFGPGTRLTVL.

This clonotype occurred a few times. V is TRBV10-3 and J is TRBJ1-5; D gene unclear. The CDR3 extends over 13 amino acids. Germline CDR1 ENHRY, CDR2 SYGVKD. V gave up 3 bases and J gave up 7 bases, with 10 bases separating them. The chain's CDR3 is CAISDRESQPQHF. The CDR3 region has the DNA TGTGCCATCAGTGACAGAGAGTCGCAGCCCCAGCATTTT.

Ten or more counts support this clonotype. J is TRBJ1-1 and V is TRBV29-1; D is undetermined. Germline V lookup: CDR1 SQVTM, CDR2 ANQGSEA. With 7 bases removed from V and 3 bases from J, the gap between germline ends came to 6 bases. CDR3 size: 10 residues. The CDR3 here is CSGLYTEAFF. Here the CDR3 DNA reads TGCAGCGGACTATACACTGAAGCTTTCTTT.

This chain uses TRBV7-6 with TRBJ1-4; no definite D call. The length of the CDR3 is 16 residues. Trimming cost V 5 bases and J 0 bases, with 13 bases left between them. CDR1 SGHVS and CDR2 FNYEAQ come from the germline V gene. CDR3: CASSPARAATNEKLFF. DNA of the CDR3: TGTGCCAGCAGCCCGGCCCGGGCAGCAACTAATGAAAAACTGTTTTTT.

This clonotype was counted a few times. V is TRBV12-3 or TRBV12-4 and J is TRBJ2-1; D might be TRBD2 (6 bases). CDR3 length: 15 residues. Trimming left V 3 bases short and J 2 bases short, with 11 bases between. Here the CDR3 reads CASSLEGVPYNEQFF. CDR3 nucleotide sequence: TGTGCCAGCAGTTTGGAGGGAGTACCCTACAATGAGCAGTTCTTC.

At least ten counts were recorded for this clonotype. The chain joins TRBV6-1 to TRBJ2-1; no clear D gene. The germline gives CDR1 MNHNS, CDR2 SASEGT. The CDR3 loop spans 14 amino acids. The V gene lost 1 base and the J gene lost 6 bases, with 10 bases spanning the gap. The CDR3 spells CASSEGLEFNEQFF. For the CDR3, the DNA is TGTGCCAGCAGTGAAGGGTTGGAATTCAATGAGCAGTTCTTC.

In this sample, this clonotype turned up many times. The CDR3 DNA is TGTGCCAGCAGTCTTAGATTCCTGAACACTGAAGCTTTCTTT. This translates into CASSLRFLNTEAFF. The chain uses TRBV12-3 or TRBV12-4 and TRBJ1-1; D uncertain. Trimming took off 5 bases at V and 0 bases at J, with 10 bases between the two ends. CDR3 size: 14 residues.

This clonotype was found many times. The CDR3, as DNA: TGTGCCAGCAGTTTAACGGGAGTTAACAATGAGCAGTTCTTC. Translation: CASSLTGVNNEQFF. The genes are TRBV28 and TRBJ2-1, with a tentative D call TRBD2 (6 bases). This CDR3 contains 14 residues. V gave up 2 bases and J gave up 5 bases, with 10 bases separating them. From germline, CDR1 is MDHEN and CDR2 SYDVKM. Looking up the rest from reference TRBV28 and TRBJ2-1 gives the full variable domain: DVKVTQSSRYLVKRTGEKVFLECVQDMDHENMFWYRQDPGLGLRLIYFSYDVKMKEKGDIPEGYSVSREKKERFSLILESASTNQTSMYLCASSLTGVNNEQFFGPGTRLTVL.

Many counts were recorded for this clonotype. The V and J genes are TRBV11-2 and TRBJ1-2, with D maybe TRBD1 (5 bases). In germline, CDR1 is SGHAT, CDR2 FQNNGV. The CDR3 sequence is 16 residues long. Trimming took off 5 bases at V and 6 bases at J, with 22 bases between the two ends. CDR3 amino acids: CASSRSGEVGADGYTF. In DNA form, the CDR3 reads TGTGCCAGCAGCCGCTCCGGCGAGGTTGGGGCGGATGGCTACACCTTC.

In this sample, this clonotype turned up a few times. The CDR3 bases are TGTGCCAGCAGCTTAGGGTTAGGGTCGGCCTACGAGCAGTACTTC. It encodes CASSLGLGSAYEQYF. The chain is built from TRBV7-2 and TRBJ2-7; D is undetermined. Trimming shortened V by 1 base and J by 2 bases, and 12 bases separated the two germline ends. This CDR3 comprises 15 residues. Germline V gene lookup returns CDR1 SGHTA and CDR2 FQGNSA.

The rearrangement uses TRBV6-2 or TRBV6-3 and TRBJ2-7; TRBD2 might be the D (5 bases). The CDR3 covers 16 residues. Per the germline V gene, CDR1 is MNHEY and CDR2 is SVGEGT. Trimming removed 5 bases from V and 7 bases from J, with 24 bases in between. CDR3 bases: TGTGCCAGCAGTAAGACTCTAACCGGGCCCCCGGGGGAGCAGTACTTC. It is translated as CASSKTLTGPPGEQYF.

The chain combines TRBV6-2 or TRBV6-3 with TRBJ1-6; D gene uncertain. The V gene lost 0 bases and the J gene lost 13 bases, with 16 bases spanning the gap. From germline, CDR1 is MNHEY and CDR2 SVGEGT. The CDR3 has 15 amino acids. In DNA, the CDR3 is TGTGCCAGCAGTTACTCGATCGGCCGGCTCTCTCCCCTCCACTTT. This translates into CASSYSIGRLSPLHF.

This clonotype was observed a single time. A much larger clonotype is one base distant, so this may be a read error. The J gene is TRBJ1-2, the V gene TRBV5-1, with 7 bases that match TRBD1. With 3 bases clipped from V and 12 bases from J, the junction kept 14 bases outside the gene matches. Germline V lookup: CDR1 SGHRS, CDR2 YFSETQ. This CDR3 region has 14 residues. The DNA of the CDR3 is TGCGCCAGCAGCTATACCGGGACAGAAAACGGCCACACCTTC. This codes for CASSYTGTENGHTF.

The gene calls are TRBV11-2 and TRBJ1-1; D uncertain. Germline V gene data show CDR1 as SGHAT and CDR2 as FQNNGV. CDR3 size: 12 residues. V lost 5 bases and J lost 3, with 7 bases in between. CDR3: CASSLEYTEAFF. The CDR3 DNA follows: TGTGCCAGCAGCCTGGAATACACTGAAGCTTTCTTT.

The sample holds many counts of this clonotype. The chain has TRBV11-2 and TRBJ2-3; D is uncertain. With 1 base removed from V and 6 bases from J, the gap between germline ends came to 8 bases. From germline, CDR1 is SGHAT and CDR2 FQNNGV. CDR3 size: 13 residues. Written as DNA, the CDR3 is TGTGCCAGCAGCTTAGGCCTCCCTGATACGCAGTATTTT. Its protein product is CASSLGLPDTQYF.

This clonotype was counted ten times or more. The V and J genes are TRBV7-2 and TRBJ2-7; the D gene is possibly TRBD2 (5 bases). In germline, CDR1 is SGHTA, CDR2 FQGNSA. Trimming removed 5 bases from V and 6 bases from J, with 14 bases in between. The CDR3 is 13 residues long. CDR3: CASSRNSVGEQYF. The CDR3 DNA reads as TGTGCCAGCAGCAGAAATAGCGTCGGCGAGCAGTACTTC.

This clonotype showed up just a few times. The CDR3 sequence is CASSYVGTQYF. The CDR3 region has the DNA TGTGCCAGCAGTTACGTGGGGACCCAGTACTTC. The chain joins TRBV6-2 or TRBV6-3 to TRBJ2-5; D gene ambiguous. The CDR3 has 11 amino acids. The germline V gene has CDR1 MNHEY and CDR2 SVGEGT. The V end lost 2 bases, the J end lost 7 bases, and 5 bases lay between the germline ends.